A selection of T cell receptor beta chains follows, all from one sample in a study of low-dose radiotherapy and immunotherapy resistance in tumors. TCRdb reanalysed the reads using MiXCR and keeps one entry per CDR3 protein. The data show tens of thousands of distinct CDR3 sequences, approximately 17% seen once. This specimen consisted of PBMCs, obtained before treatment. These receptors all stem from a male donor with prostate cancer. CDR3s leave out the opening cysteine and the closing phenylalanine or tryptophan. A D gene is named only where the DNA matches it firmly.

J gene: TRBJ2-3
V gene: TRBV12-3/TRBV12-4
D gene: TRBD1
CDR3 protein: ASTPGTGLTDTQY

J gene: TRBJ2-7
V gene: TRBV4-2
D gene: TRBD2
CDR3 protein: ASSQETSGTAEQY

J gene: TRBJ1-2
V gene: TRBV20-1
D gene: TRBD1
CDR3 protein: SAGRTGGYGYT

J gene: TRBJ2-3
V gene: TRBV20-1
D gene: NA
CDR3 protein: SASPLTTDTQY

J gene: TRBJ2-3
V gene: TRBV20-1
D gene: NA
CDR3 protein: SAEQGFGSDTQY

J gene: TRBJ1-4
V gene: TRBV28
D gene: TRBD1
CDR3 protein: ASSPGTGEEKLF

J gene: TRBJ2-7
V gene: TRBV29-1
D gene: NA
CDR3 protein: SVSGLNSHGYEQY

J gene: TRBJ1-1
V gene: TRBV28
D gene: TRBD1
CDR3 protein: ASSAGGVNSEAF

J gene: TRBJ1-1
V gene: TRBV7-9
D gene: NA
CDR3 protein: ASSRQARSTEAF

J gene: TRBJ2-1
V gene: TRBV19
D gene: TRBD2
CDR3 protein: ASARTSGGAIDNEQF

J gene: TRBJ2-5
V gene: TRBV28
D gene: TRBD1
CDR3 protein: ASSSAYRGRDASTQY

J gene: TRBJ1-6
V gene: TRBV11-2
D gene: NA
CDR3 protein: ASSLSSGVTLH

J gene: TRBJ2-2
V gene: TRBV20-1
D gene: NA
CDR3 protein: SARSGTGELF

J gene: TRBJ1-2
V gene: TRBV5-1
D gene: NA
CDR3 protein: ASSPKGDTYNYGYT

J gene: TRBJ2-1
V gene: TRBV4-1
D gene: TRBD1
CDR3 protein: ASSPRPGQGPNEQF

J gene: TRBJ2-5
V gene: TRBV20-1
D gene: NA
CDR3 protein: SARPKGETQY

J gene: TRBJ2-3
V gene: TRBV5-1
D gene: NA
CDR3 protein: ASTKRQGIADTQY

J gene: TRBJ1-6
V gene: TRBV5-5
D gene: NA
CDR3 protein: ASSFPGNSPLH

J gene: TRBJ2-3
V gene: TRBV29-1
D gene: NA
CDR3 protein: SVRRADTQY

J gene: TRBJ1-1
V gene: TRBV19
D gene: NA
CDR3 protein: ASTGLNTEAF

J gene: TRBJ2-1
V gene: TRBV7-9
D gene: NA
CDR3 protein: ASSLGLVSNNEQF

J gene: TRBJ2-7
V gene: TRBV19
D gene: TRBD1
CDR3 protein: ASSGTGGYEQY

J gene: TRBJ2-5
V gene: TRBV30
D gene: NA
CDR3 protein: AWSIRLSWEAQY

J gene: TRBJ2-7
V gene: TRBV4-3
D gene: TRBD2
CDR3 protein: ASSRKERGISYEQY

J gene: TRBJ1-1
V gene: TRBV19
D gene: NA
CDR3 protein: ASKMGDNTEAF

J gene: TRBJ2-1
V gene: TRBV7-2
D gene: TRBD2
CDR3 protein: ASTGQLADSYNEQF

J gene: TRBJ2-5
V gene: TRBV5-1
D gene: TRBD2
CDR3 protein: ASSFTSGRETQY

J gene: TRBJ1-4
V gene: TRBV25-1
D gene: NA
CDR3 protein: ASSDSPGGGGEEKLF

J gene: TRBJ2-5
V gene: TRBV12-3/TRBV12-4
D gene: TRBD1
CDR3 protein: ASGIYGTDQETQY

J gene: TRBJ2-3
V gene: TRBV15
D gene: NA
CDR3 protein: ATSRDVVTDTQY

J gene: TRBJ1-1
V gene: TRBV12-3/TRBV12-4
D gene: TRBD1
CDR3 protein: ASSWTGAGDTEAF

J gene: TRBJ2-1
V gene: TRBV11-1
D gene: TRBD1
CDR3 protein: ASSDRDRWDEQF

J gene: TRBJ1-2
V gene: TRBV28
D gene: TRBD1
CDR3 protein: ASRGDRELLANYGYT

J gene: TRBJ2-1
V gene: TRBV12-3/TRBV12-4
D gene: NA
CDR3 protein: ASSSGLGEQF

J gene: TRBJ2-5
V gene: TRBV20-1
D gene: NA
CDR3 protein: SARDGRGRSRETQY

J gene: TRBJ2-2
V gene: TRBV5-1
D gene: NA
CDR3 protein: ASSSGTATNTGELFF

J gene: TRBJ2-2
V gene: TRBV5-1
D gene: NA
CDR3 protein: ASSLAYPNTGELF

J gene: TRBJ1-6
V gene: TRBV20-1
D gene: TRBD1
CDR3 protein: SATPPGQGQNSPLH

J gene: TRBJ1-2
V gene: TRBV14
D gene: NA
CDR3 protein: ASSPNAGTSGYT

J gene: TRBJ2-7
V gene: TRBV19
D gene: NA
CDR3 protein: ASSMPRHGTYEQY

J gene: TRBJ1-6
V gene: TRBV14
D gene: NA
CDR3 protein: ASSFNDGRVGSPLH

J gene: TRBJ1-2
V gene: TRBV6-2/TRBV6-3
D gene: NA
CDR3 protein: ASSRDTEAGYT